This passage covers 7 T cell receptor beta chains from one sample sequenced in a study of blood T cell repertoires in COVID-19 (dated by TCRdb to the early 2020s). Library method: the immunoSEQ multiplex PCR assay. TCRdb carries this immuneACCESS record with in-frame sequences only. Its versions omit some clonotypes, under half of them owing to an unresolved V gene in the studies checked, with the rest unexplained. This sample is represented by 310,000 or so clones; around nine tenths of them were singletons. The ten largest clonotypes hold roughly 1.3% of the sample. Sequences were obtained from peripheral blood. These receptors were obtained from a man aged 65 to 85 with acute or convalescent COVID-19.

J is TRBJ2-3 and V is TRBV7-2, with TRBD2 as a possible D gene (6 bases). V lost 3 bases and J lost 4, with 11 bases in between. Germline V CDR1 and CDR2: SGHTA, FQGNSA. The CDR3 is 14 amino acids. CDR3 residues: CASSLGGGPDTQYF. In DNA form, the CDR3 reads TGTGCCAGCAGCTTGGGGGGTGGGCCAGATACGCAGTATTTT.

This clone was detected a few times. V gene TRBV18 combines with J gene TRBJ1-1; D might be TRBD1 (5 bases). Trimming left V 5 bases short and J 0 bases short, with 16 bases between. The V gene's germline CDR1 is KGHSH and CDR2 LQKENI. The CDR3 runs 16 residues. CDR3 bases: TGTGCCAGCTCAGTCAGGGCAGTTCGATTGAACACTGAAGCTTTCTTT. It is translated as CASSVRAVRLNTEAFF.

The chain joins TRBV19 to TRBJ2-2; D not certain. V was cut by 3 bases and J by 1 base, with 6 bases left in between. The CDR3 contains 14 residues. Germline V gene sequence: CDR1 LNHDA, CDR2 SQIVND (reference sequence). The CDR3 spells CASSMTGNTGELFF. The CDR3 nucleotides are TGTGCCAGTAGTATGACGGGGAACACCGGGGAGCTGTTTTTT.

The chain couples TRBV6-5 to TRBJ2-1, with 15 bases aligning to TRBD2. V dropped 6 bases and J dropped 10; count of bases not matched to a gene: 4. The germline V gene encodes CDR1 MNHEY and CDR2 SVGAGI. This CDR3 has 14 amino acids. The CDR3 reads CASSAGTSGGEQFF. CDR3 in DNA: TGTGCCAGCAGCGCCGGGACTAGCGGGGGGGAGCAGTTCTTC.

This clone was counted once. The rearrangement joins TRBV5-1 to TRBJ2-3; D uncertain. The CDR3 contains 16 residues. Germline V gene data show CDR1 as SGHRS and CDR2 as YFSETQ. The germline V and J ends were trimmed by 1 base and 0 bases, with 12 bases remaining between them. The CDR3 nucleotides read TGCGCCAGCAGCTTGAGTGTTGTGGGCAGCACAGATACGCAGTATTTT. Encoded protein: CASSLSVVGSTDTQYF.

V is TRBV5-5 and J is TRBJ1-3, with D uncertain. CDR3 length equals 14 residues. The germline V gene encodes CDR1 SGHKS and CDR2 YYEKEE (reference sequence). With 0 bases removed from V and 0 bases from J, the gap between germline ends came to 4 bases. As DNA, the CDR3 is TGTGCCAGCAGCTTGGCCTTCTCTGGAAACACCATATATTTT. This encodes CASSLAFSGNTIYF.

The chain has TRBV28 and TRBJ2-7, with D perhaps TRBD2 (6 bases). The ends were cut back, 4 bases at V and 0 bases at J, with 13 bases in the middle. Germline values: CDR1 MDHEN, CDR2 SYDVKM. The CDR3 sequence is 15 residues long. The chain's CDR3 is CASSSHSGYSYEQYF. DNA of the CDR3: TGTGCCAGCAGTTCTCATAGCGGTTACTCCTACGAGCAGTACTTC. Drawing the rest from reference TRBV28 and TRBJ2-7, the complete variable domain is DVKVTQSSRYLVKRTGEKVFLECVQDMDHENMFWYRQDPGLGLRLIYFSYDVKMKEKGDIPEGYSVSREKKERFSLILESASTNQTSMYLCASSSHSGYSYEQYFGPGTRLTVT.